This T cell receptor beta chain emerged from a study of shared clonotypes between healthy human individuals. Study overall: Per donor, CD8 memory used one plate, CD8 naive used two, CD4 memory used three and CD4 naive used three. Study-wide points: Clonotypes that were shared across a handful of donors made up 4.5% to 5% of naive CD4 clonotypes.

For this clone: Antigen unknown.

Germline V gene sequence: CDR1 SGHNT, CDR2 YYREEE (reference sequence). With V trimmed by 4 bases and J by 4 bases, 11 bases remained unmatched. The CDR3 runs to 18 residues. Clones were sequenced by immunoSEQ multiplex PCR, and TCRdb holds only the in-frame ones, with some missing. Among about 1 million clones listed, about 75% were seen once. Sequencing was performed on memory CD4+ T cells sorted from blood. Subset of the sample: CD45RA-negative fraction. This receptor was identified in a man in his late teens or twenties in good health. The V and J genes are TRBV5-4 and TRBJ2-5; 15 bases fit TRBD2. The CDR3 bases are TGTGCCAGCAGCCGGGGACTAGCGGGGGGAGTAGTGGCAGAGACCCAGTACTTC. Amino acid sequence: CASSRGLAGGVVAETQYF.